One sample yielded the 23 T cell receptor beta chains listed below, sequenced in a study of blood T cell repertoires in COVID-19. Here immunoSEQ multiplex PCR was the method, and the copy in TCRdb shows in-frame clones only, minus some. The sample lists a few hundred thousand clones; 80% to 90% were seen once. The specimen sequenced was PBMCs or T cells enriched from blood (not recorded which). These receptors all come from a man aged 25 to 40 who had recovered from COVID-19.

This clone was detected only once. This chain joins TRBV10-3 and TRBJ1-1; D gene ambiguous. CDR1 and CDR2 (germline): ENHRY, SYGVKD. CDR3 length: 13 residues. V lost 5 bases, J lost 5 bases, and 12 bases lay in between. This CDR3 is CAISSAEDTEAFF. Written as DNA, the CDR3 is TGTGCCATCAGTTCCGCGGAGGATACTGAAGCTTTCTTT.

The chain carries TRBV12-3 or TRBV12-4 and TRBJ1-1; 8 bases line up with TRBD1. V dropped 5 bases and J dropped 7; count of bases not matched to a gene: 6. This CDR3 region has 13 residues. CDR3 sequence: CASSPQGAGEAFF. CDR3 in DNA: TGTGCCAGCAGTCCTCAGGGGGCAGGTGAAGCTTTCTTT.

J is TRBJ2-7 and V is TRBV5-1; D perhaps matches TRBD1 (5 bases). The germline CDR1 and CDR2 sequences are SGHRS and YFSETQ. This CDR3 is built from 15 residues. V was trimmed by 1 base and J by 0 bases, leaving 11 bases between them. The CDR3 DNA follows: TGCGCCAGCAGCTTGCGGCAGGGAAGCTCCTACGAGCAGTACTTC. As protein: CASSLRQGSSYEQYF.

This sequence joins TRBV6-4 and TRBJ2-2; no firm D call. The V and J ends lost 8 bases and 2 bases respectively, with 9 bases between them. The CDR3 spans 13 residues. CDR1 and CDR2 (germline): MRHNA, SNTAGT. CDR3 loop: CASSTGNTGELFF. The DNA of the CDR3 is TGTGCCAGCTCGACTGGAAACACCGGGGAGCTGTTTTTT.

This clone has a single count. The chain has TRBV28 and TRBJ1-2, with 9 positions matching TRBD1. V lost 8 bases to trimming and J lost 6 bases; unmatched junction nucleotides: 10. The CDR3 sequence is 14 residues long. Germline lookup yields CDR1 MDHEN and CDR2 SYDVKM. In DNA, the CDR3 is TGTGCCAGCCGCTTGGGACAGGGAGTTAATGGCTACACCTTC. Translated: CASRLGQGVNGYTF.

J is TRBJ1-2 and V is TRBV9; 11 positions agree with TRBD1. This CDR3 is built from 15 residues. Germline CDR1 reads SGDLS; CDR2 reads YYNGEE. Trimming at V came to 0 bases and at J to 4 bases, leaving 2 bases not matched to a gene. CDR3: CASSVGTGGTYGYTF. CDR3 nucleotide sequence: TGTGCCAGCAGCGTAGGGACAGGGGGCACCTATGGCTACACCTTC. The full variable domain, in which reference TRBV9 and TRBJ1-2 provide the parts outside the CDR3, is DSGVTQTPKHLITATGQRVTLRCSPRSGDLSVYWYQQSLDQGLQFLIQYYNGEERAKGNILERFSAQQFPDLHSELNLSSLELGDSALYFCASSVGTGGTYGYTFGSGTRLTVV.

The rearrangement joins TRBV18 to TRBJ2-7; 7 bases are shared with TRBD2. The germline V gene encodes CDR1 KGHSH and CDR2 LQKENI. Trimming took 1 base from V and 6 from J; bases not matched to a gene: 6. The CDR3 extends over 14 amino acids. The CDR3 coding sequence is TGTGCCAGCTCACCACTTGGGCGGGAGTTCGAGCAGTACTTC. As protein: CASSPLGREFEQYF.

The CDR3 reads CASSFGGGYNEQFF. CDR3 in DNA: TGTGCCAGCAGTTTTGGCGGGGGCTACAATGAGCAGTTCTTC. The V and J genes are TRBV27 and TRBJ2-1, with 7 bases identical to TRBD2. The CDR3 has 14 amino acids. V lost 3 bases and J lost 3; bases outside the gene matches: 2. CDR1 and CDR2 from the germline V gene are MNHEY and SMNVEV (reference sequence).

CDR3 nucleotide sequence: TGTGCCAGCAGCCAAGAAGATGACAGCCTCACAGATACGCAGTATTTT. It codes for CASSQEDDSLTDTQYF. The chain carries TRBV4-2 and TRBJ2-3, with a weak D call TRBD1 (5 bases). V was clipped by 0 bases and J by 2 bases, with 12 bases between them. Per the germline V gene, CDR1 is LGHNA and CDR2 is YNFKEQ. The CDR3 consists of 16 residues.

The chain couples TRBV15 to TRBJ2-5, with TRBD1 identical over 10 bases. Per the germline V gene, CDR1 is LNHNV and CDR2 is YYDKDF (reference sequence). The CDR3 is 14 amino acids. J lost 4 bases, V lost 3 bases, and 2 bases had no gene match. CDR3 loop: CATSRDRGGETQYF. The CDR3 bases are TGTGCCACCAGCAGGGACAGGGGGGGAGAGACCCAGTACTTC.

The J gene is TRBJ2-7, the V gene TRBV6-5; the match to TRBD1 covers 7 bases. V lost 6 bases and J lost 3; bases outside the gene matches: 8. This CDR3 is 14 amino acids long. Germline loops: CDR1 MNHEY, CDR2 SVGAGI. The CDR3 loop is CASRVRTGGYEQYF. The CDR3 coding sequence is TGTGCCAGCAGGGTAAGGACAGGCGGCTACGAGCAGTACTTC.

V is TRBV7-9 and J is TRBJ1-2; 7 bases agree with TRBD1. The length of the CDR3 is 14 residues. V shed 4 bases and J 3 bases; nucleotides not matched to a gene: 5. From germline, CDR1 is SEHNR and CDR2 FQNEAQ (reference sequence). CDR3 loop: CASSYDRVDYGYTF. CDR3 bases: TGTGCCAGCAGCTACGACAGGGTAGACTATGGCTACACCTTC. Full variable domain (outside the CDR3, taken from reference TRBV7-9 and TRBJ1-2): DTGVSQNPRHKITKRGQNVTFRCDPISEHNRLYWYRQTLGQGPEFLTYFQNEAQLEKSRLLSDRFSAERPKGSFSTLEIQRTEQGDSAMYLCASSYDRVDYGYTFGSGTRLTVV.

This clone was seen only once. This chain connects TRBV5-1 to TRBJ1-1; 7 bases match TRBD1. This CDR3 spans 15 amino acids. The V segment lost 3 bases and the J segment 1 base; nucleotides outside the gene matches: 6. CDR1 and CDR2 (germline): SGHRS, YFSETQ. CDR3 sequence: CASSSQQGWNTEAFF. In DNA, the CDR3 is TGCGCCAGCAGCTCCCAACAGGGGTGGAACACTGAAGCTTTCTTT.

This rearrangement joins TRBV7-2 to TRBJ1-1; TRBD1 is a possible D gene (5 bases). The CDR3 length is 13 residues. V lost 2 bases and J lost 2, with 6 bases in between. Per the germline V gene, CDR1 is SGHTA and CDR2 is FQGNSA. The CDR3 region has the DNA TGTGCCAGCAGCTTACAGGGTAACACTGAAGCTTTCTTT. Its protein product is CASSLQGNTEAFF.

The J gene is TRBJ1-4, the V gene TRBV5-1, with D perhaps TRBD1 (5 bases). The V end was cut by 1 base, the J end by 12 bases, with 19 bases between. Germline loops: CDR1 SGHRS, CDR2 YFSETQ. The CDR3 runs to 15 residues. CDR3 in amino acids: CASSLSALGQGELFF. For the CDR3, the DNA is TGCGCCAGCAGCTTGTCGGCTCTAGGACAAGGCGAACTGTTTTTT.

The chain carries TRBV7-2 and TRBJ1-5; D not certain. The length of the CDR3 is 13 residues. Looked up from germline, CDR1 is SGHTA and CDR2 is FQGNSA. Trimming removed 2 bases at V and 5 bases at J, with 7 bases between. CDR3 region: CASSLWSDQPQHF. The CDR3 DNA follows: TGTGCCAGCAGCTTATGGAGTGATCAGCCCCAGCATTTT.

The chain has TRBV29-1 and TRBJ1-2; D gene unclear. Between the trimmed V and J ends, which lost 3 bases and 0 bases, there was a span of 5 bases. CDR3 length: 12 residues. CDR1 SQVTM and CDR2 ANQGSEA come from the germline V gene. CDR3 amino acids: CSVDESNYGYTF. The CDR3 DNA reads as TGCAGCGTTGACGAGTCTAACTATGGCTACACCTTC.

The genes are TRBV2 and TRBJ1-1; D remains ambiguous. V was trimmed by 4 bases and J by 4 bases, leaving 7 bases between them. The CDR3 covers 12 residues. Germline CDR1 SNHLY, CDR2 FYNNEI. CDR3 region: CASSAAPTEAFF. The CDR3 DNA follows: TGTGCCAGCAGTGCTGCGCCCACTGAAGCTTTCTTT.

V usage is TRBV9 and J usage is TRBJ1-6, with D possibly matching TRBD1 (5 bases). The CDR3 is made up of 14 amino acids. The V and J ends lost 0 bases and 10 bases respectively, with 11 bases between them. CDR1 is SGDLS and CDR2 is YYNGEE in the germline V gene. The CDR3 region has the DNA TGTGCCAGCAGCGTAGAACAGGAACGATCACCCCTCCACTTT. Its protein is CASSVEQERSPLHF.

This clone was observed a few times. The genes are TRBV21-1 and TRBJ1-4; the D call TRBD1 from the table was never checked on the DNA. TRBV21-1 is flagged as a pseudogene. The CDR3 length is 15 residues. CDR3 sequence (DNA): TGTGCCAGCGCGACAACCGGGACAGGGATTGAAAAACTGTTTTTT. This translates into CASATTGTGIEKLFF.

The V gene is TRBV19, the J gene TRBJ2-6; 8 bases agree with TRBD1. The V gene's germline CDR1 is LNHDA and CDR2 SQIVND (reference sequence). After removal of 7 bases from V and 2 bases from J, the junction contained 1 base not matched to a gene. This CDR3 spans 14 amino acids. As DNA, the CDR3 is TGTGCCAGTACAGGGGGCGCTGGGGCCAACGTCCTGACTTTC. Protein: CASTGGAGANVLTF.

The V gene is TRBV7-8, the J gene TRBJ2-7; 8 bases are shared with TRBD2. In germline, CDR1 is SGHVS, CDR2 FQNEAQ. The J segment lost 1 base and the V segment lost 1 base, leaving 6 bases of the junction unmatched. The CDR3 covers 16 residues. The CDR3 DNA sequence: TGTGCCAGCAGCTTAGACACCGGGGGGGGGTCCTACGAGCAGTACTTC. Its translation: CASSLDTGGGSYEQYF.

The count of this clone is one. The chain combines TRBV3-1 (or the pseudogene TRBV3-2) with TRBJ2-7; 8 bases align to TRBD1. Unmatched junction bases numbered 5, after V lost 4 bases and J lost 3 bases. Germline values: CDR1 LGHDT, CDR2 YNNKEL (reference sequence). There are 14 residues in the CDR3. The CDR3 nucleotides read TGTGCCAGCAGCCCCGGACAGGGAGACTACGAGCAGTACTTC. This sequence encodes CASSPGQGDYEQYF.